The T cell receptor beta chain described here comes from a study of OX40 agonist ivuxolimab in advanced cancers. The method was immunoSEQ multiplex PCR; TCRdb's version includes in-frame clones alone and lacks a portion of them. The sample consists of approximately 91,000 clones, roughly 84% of them appearing once. The source material was CD4+ or CD8+ T cells sorted from blood, sampled in a trial of the OX40 agonist ivuxolimab. This TCR was recovered from an adult with an advanced solid tumor such as melanoma, head and neck, liver or kidney cancer.

The CDR3 here is CVHIRGRWGTQYF. The CDR3 bases are TGTGTGCACATTCGGGGGCGGTGGGGTACGCAGTATTTT. The V gene is TRBV5-3, the J gene TRBJ2-3; D assignment may be TRBD1 or TRBD2 (6 bases each). TRBV5-3 is sorted into the ORF group, with uncertain function. The CDR3 length is 13 residues.